Below are 17 T cell receptor gamma chains sequenced from a single sample in a study of gamma-delta chains in newborns, infants, children. TCRdb redid clone calling on the reads using CATT. The sample lists about 420 gamma-chain clones; 25% to 30% were seen once. Material: blood. The receptors come from a child who was a newborn, infant or young child, either healthy, febrile or measles-vaccinated (not recorded which).

A note on this clone: A far larger clone is a single base away, which makes a read error likely. V gene TRGV9 combines with J gene TRGJP. Germline V gene sequence: CDR1 GITISATS, CDR2 ISYDGTV (reference sequence). The CDR3 sequence is 13 residues long. CDR3 bases: TGTGCCTTGTGGAAGGTGGACAAAAAAATCAAGGTATTT. Protein: CALWKVDKKIKVF.

About this clone: A much larger clone lies a single base off, so this may be a read error. Other DNA sequences within the sample encode an identical CDR3. V and J are TRGV4 and TRGJ1 or TRGJ2. There are 14 residues in the CDR3. Germline V gene lookup returns CDR1 EGSTGY and CDR2 YDSYTSSV. CDR3 bases: TGTGCCACCTGGGATGGACGGAGTTATTACAAGAAACTCTTT. It is translated as CATWDGRSYYKKLF.

This clone is a singleton in its sample. This likely traces to a read error, being one base from a far larger clone. The rearrangement links TRGV9 to TRGJP. CDR3 size: 17 residues. Germline lookup yields CDR1 GITISATS and CDR2 ISYDGTV (reference sequence). CDR3 sequence: CALWEAVQVLGKKIKVF. Written as DNA, the CDR3 is TGTGCCTTGTGGGAGGCCGTTCAAGTGTTGGGCAAAAAAATCAAGGTATTT.

Comment on this clone: A clone one base away is much larger, so this may be a read error. The rearrangement links TRGV9 to TRGJP. Unmatched junction bases numbered 8, after V lost 2 bases and J lost 7 bases. Per the germline V gene, CDR1 is GITISATS and CDR2 is ISYDGTV (reference sequence). The CDR3 extends over 17 amino acids. DNA of the CDR3: TGTGCCTTGTGGGAGGCGCACCGGGAGTTGGGCAAAAAAATCAAGGTATTT. Encoded protein: CALWEAHRELGKKIKVF.

The table lists this clone with a few counts. One base separates it from a far larger clone, so it is likely a read error. The chain combines TRGV9 with TRGJP. Germline CDR1 is GITISATS and CDR2 is ISYDGTV (reference sequence). This CDR3 is built from 15 residues. DNA for the CDR3: TGTGCCTTGTGGGAGCAAGAGTCGGGCAAAAAAATCAAGGTATTT. Amino acids: CALWEQESGKKIKVF.

Of note for this clone: A much larger clonotype is one base distant, so this may be a read error. Other DNA sequences in the sample encode the same CDR3. J is TRGJ1 or TRGJ2 and V is TRGV9. Germline V gene lookup returns CDR1 GITISATS and CDR2 ISYDGTV (reference sequence). J was trimmed by 3 bases and V by 4 bases; bases with no gene match: 6. This CDR3 spans 13 amino acids. CDR3 sequence: CALWDLTYYKKLF. The CDR3 nucleotides read TGTGCCTTGTGGGACCTGACTTATTATAAGAAACTCTTT.

This clone rates as large (0.1 to 1%). The chain has TRGV9 and TRGJP1. Germline CDR1 reads GITISATS; CDR2 reads ISYDGTV (reference sequence). CDR3 length: 15 amino acids. The V gene end was trimmed by 4 bases and the J gene end by 7 bases; junction bases not matched to a gene: 12. The CDR3 DNA reads as TGTGCCTTGTGGGAATACCCCGGCATTGGTTGGTTCAAGATATTT. It is translated as CALWEYPGIGWFKIF.

Comments on this clone: This likely stems from a read error, as it lies one base from a far larger clone. The sample carries other DNA sequences with the same CDR3. The rearrangement links TRGV9 to TRGJP. Looked up from germline, CDR1 is GITISATS and CDR2 is ISYDGTV (reference sequence). CDR3 size: 17 residues. The CDR3 loop is CALWEPRQELGKKIKVF. The DNA of the CDR3 is TGTGCCTTGTGGGAGCCCAGGCAAGAGTTGGGAAAAAAAATCAAGGTATTT.

This clone was counted a single time. This may be a read error, as it is one base from a much larger clone. This sequence joins TRGV9 and TRGJ1 or TRGJ2. The CDR3 runs 13 residues. Germline-derived CDR1 and CDR2 are GITISATS and ISYDGTV (reference sequence). The CDR3 bases are TGTGCCTTGTGGGAGGTGCAAGGCTATAAGGAACTCTTT. Residues: CALWEVQGYKELF.

By share, this clone ranks as large. At the DNA level, this CDR3 is encoded by other sequences in the same sample as well. The V call is TRGV9, the J call TRGJP. Trimming removed 2 bases from V and 4 bases from J; junction bases left unmatched: 2. The CDR3 totals 16 residues. CDR1 is GITISATS, CDR2 ISYDGTV, per germline (reference sequence). CDR3 loop: CALWEGQELGKKIKVF. The DNA of the CDR3 is TGTGCCTTGTGGGAGGGCCAAGAGTTGGGCAAAAAAATCAAGGTATTT.

Remarks on this clone: Other DNA sequences within the sample encode an identical CDR3. V gene TRGV9 combines with J gene TRGJP. This CDR3 has 17 residues. The V gene end was trimmed by 0 bases and the J gene end by 7 bases; junction bases not matched to a gene: 6. The germline V gene has CDR1 GITISATS and CDR2 ISYDGTV (reference sequence). CDR3 DNA: TGTGCCTTGTGGGAGGTGCAGGGGGAGTTGGGCAAAAAAATCAAGGTATTT. Protein product: CALWEVQGELGKKIKVF.

As for this clone: Only one base separates this from a far larger clonotype, so it likely reflects a read error. The chain carries TRGV9 and TRGJP. The germline CDR1 and CDR2 sequences are GITISATS and ISYDGTV (reference sequence). The CDR3 spans 16 residues. This CDR3 reads CALWEVQELGKKIEVF. CDR3 DNA sequence: TGTGCCTTGTGGGAGGTGCAAGAGTTGGGCAAAAAAATCGAGGTATTT.

This clone has more than one count but fewer than ten. V is TRGV9 and J is TRGJP. V lost 3 bases to trimming and J lost 7 bases; unmatched junction nucleotides: 6. Germline CDR1 is GITISATS and CDR2 is ISYDGTV (reference sequence). The CDR3 extends over 16 amino acids. The CDR3 DNA reads as TGTGCCTTGTGGGAGTTGGGGGAGTTGGGCAAAAAAATCAAGGTATTT. Translation gives CALWELGELGKKIKVF.

In regard to this clone: A much larger clone lies a single base off, so this may be a read error. The chain links TRGV9 to TRGJP. Germline V gives CDR1 GITISATS, CDR2 ISYDGTV (reference sequence). Losses at the gene ends were 4 bases for V and 14 bases for J; bases not matched to a gene: 8. The CDR3 loop spans 14 amino acids. DNA of the CDR3: TGTGCCTTGTGGGAAGGTTTGAGCAAAAAAATCAAGGTATTT. As protein: CALWEGLSKKIKVF.

Comment on this clone: A much larger clone sits a single nucleotide away, making a read error possible. Other DNA sequences from this sample encode an identical CDR3 as well. V usage is TRGV9 and J usage is TRGJP. The CDR3 is 17 residues long. Germline lookup yields CDR1 GITISATS and CDR2 ISYDGTV (reference sequence). CDR3 nucleotides: TGTGCCTTGTGGGAGCCCAGGCAGGAGTTGGGCAAAAAAATCAAGGTATTT. It is translated as CALWEPRQELGKKIKVF.

Concerning this clone: The protein given by TCRdb reflects a much larger clone and differs at residue 9 from this DNA's translation, likely from a read error; the protein shown is the DNA's translation. This chain joins TRGV9 and TRGJP. The CDR3 spans 16 residues. The germline gives CDR1 GITISATS, CDR2 ISYDGTV (reference sequence). CDR3 residues: CALWSWGESGKKIKVF. CDR3 nucleotide sequence: TGTGCCTTGTGGTCATGGGGAGAGTCGGGCAAAAAAATCAAGGTATTT.

The sample holds a few counts of this clone. The protein recorded in TCRdb matches a much larger clone and deviates from this DNA's translation at residue 4, suggesting a read error; the protein here is obtained by translating the DNA. This CDR3 reads CALREVQELGKKIKVF. DNA for the CDR3: TGTGCCTTGCGGGAGGTTCAAGAGTTGGGCAAAAAAATCAAGGTATTT. This chain connects TRGV9 to TRGJP. Germline values: CDR1 GITISATS, CDR2 ISYDGTV (reference sequence). CDR3 length: 16 residues.